The next 4 T cell receptor beta chains were all read from a single sample in a study of glioma-infiltrating T cells (dated by TCRdb to the mid-2010s). Sequencing took place on an Illumina MiSeq. The iRepertoire nested amplicon-rescue multiplex PCR (arm-PCR) platform was used to amplify TCR alpha and beta CDR3 regions from RNA. TCRdb reran the public reads through fastp at Q25 and MiXCR, keeping productive beta chains. For every CDR3 protein sequence, its rows merge into one entry that carries the most common genes and DNA. The sample profile shows under 150,000 distinct CDR3 sequences; under 25% of them were found once. Of the sample, approximately 26% falls within the top ten clones. Source material: glioma tissue, nonneoplastic brain tissue, or PBMCs (not recorded which). The origin of the receptors is a human donor with low-grade glioma or glioblastoma, undergoing nonglioma brain surgery, or in good health (not recorded which).

In this sample, this clonotype turned up a few times. V is TRBV20-1 and J is TRBJ1-2, with D uncertain. From germline, CDR1 is DFQATT and CDR2 SNEGSKA (reference sequence). V was trimmed by 0 bases and J by 9 bases, leaving 17 bases between them. The CDR3 contains 14 residues. The CDR3 DNA follows: TGCAGTGCTAGAGATCTGGGGTCCGGTTATAGCTACACCTTC. Protein product: CSARDLGSGYSYTF.

The chain is built from TRBV29-1 and TRBJ1-1; the D is unclear. Germline-derived CDR1 and CDR2 are SQVTM and ANQGSEA. The length of the CDR3 is 10 residues. The V end lost 7 bases, the J end lost 8 bases, and 11 bases lay between the germline ends. CDR3 nucleotide sequence: TGCAGCGCCGGCAGTAGGGAAGCTTTCTTT. Translated: CSAGSREAFF.

This clonotype has at least ten counts. The chain links TRBV6-4 to TRBJ2-3, with 8 bases matching TRBD2. Germline assignment: CDR1 MRHNA and CDR2 SNTAGT. V lost 0 bases and J lost 2; bases outside the gene matches: 4. The CDR3 extends over 16 amino acids. The DNA of the CDR3 is TGTGCCAGCAGTGACTCAGCTAGCGGGCACACAGATACGCAGTATTTT. Protein: CASSDSASGHTDTQYF.

This clonotype came up a few times. The chain links TRBV20-1 to TRBJ2-5; 8 bases agree with TRBD1. Germline CDR1 reads DFQATT; CDR2 reads SNEGSKA (reference sequence). V was clipped by 3 bases and J by 2 bases; unmatched bases: 2. There are 13 residues in the CDR3. For the CDR3, the DNA is TGCAGTGCTAGGGGGACAGGACAAGAGACCCAGTACTTC. Its protein product is CSARGTGQETQYF.